Listed below are T cell receptor beta chains from one sample, sequenced in a study of control samples from healthy donors and cancer patients. Data came from immunoSEQ multiplex PCR; TCRdb stores just in-frame clones and leaves some out. This table holds 80,000 to 100,000 clones, around three quarters found once. Sequencing was done on a sample of blood. The receptors originated from a woman aged 25 to 39 in good health. Both conserved end residues are part of each CDR3. The D gene is left open where the match is weak. A row's size may be missing; if present it is once, few, many or a size class.

j_gene | d_gene | v_gene | abundance | CDR3nt | CDR3aa
TRBJ2-1 | - | TRBV5-1 | - | TGCGCCAGCAGCTTGGCTATCAGATCCAATGAGCAGTTCTTC | CASSLAIRSNEQFF
TRBJ1-4 | - | TRBV4-1 | - | TGCGCCAGCAGCCAAGATGGTGCAGGCGCCGCAACTAATGAAAAACTGTTTTTT | CASSQDGAGAATNEKLFF
TRBJ1-5 | TRBD1 | TRBV5-1 | - | TGCGCCAGCAGCCCACAGGGGGCCGTGAATCAGCCCCAGCATTTT | CASSPQGAVNQPQHF
TRBJ1-5 | - | TRBV19 | - | TGTGCCAGTAGCATCGACAGCGACTACCGGGGCAATCAGCCCCAGCATTTT | CASSIDSDYRGNQPQHF
TRBJ2-3 | TRBD1 | TRBV6-5 | - | TGTGCCAGCAGCGACAGGGGGCCCGGAGATACGCAGTATTTT | CASSDRGPGDTQYF
TRBJ2-2 | TRBD2 | TRBV19 | - | TGTGCCAGCGAGCAGCGGGGGGGAAACACCGGGGAGCTGTTTTTT | CASEQRGGNTGELFF
TRBJ1-6 | - | TRBV30 | few | TGTGCCGGTCGGTGGGAGAGCTCCTATAATTCACCCCTCCACTTT | CAGRWESSYNSPLHF
TRBJ1-2 | TRBD1 | TRBV7-9 | - | TGTGCCAGCAGCCAGGACAGGGAGGGAGGCTACACCTTC | CASSQDREGGYTF
TRBJ1-4 | - | TRBV6-5 | - | TGTGCCAGCCAGCCGGGACCCGGCGGTGAAAAACTGTTTTTT | CASQPGPGGEKLFF
TRBJ1-2 | TRBD1 | TRBV6-5 | - | TGTGCCAGCAGTAGTCCGGGACAGGGCGACGGCTACACCTTC | CASSSPGQGDGYTF
TRBJ2-2 | TRBD1 | TRBV5-4 | - | TGTGCCAGCAGCTCGGACAGGGTGGTCACCGGGGAGCTGTTTTTT | CASSSDRVVTGELFF
TRBJ1-2 | TRBD1 | TRBV6-5 | - | TGTGCCAGCAGGCCCGGGACAGGAGAATATGGCTACACCTTC | CASRPGTGEYGYTF
TRBJ1-3 | - | TRBV11-2 | - | TGTGCCAGCAGCTTAGATCGCTACACCATATATTTT | CASSLDRYTIYF
TRBJ2-5 | - | TRBV9 | - | TGTGCCAGCACCCCAGGTCCCTCCGGAGAGACCCAGTACTTC | CASTPGPSGETQYF
TRBJ1-2 | TRBD1 | TRBV7-2 | once | TGTGCCAGCAGCTCGGACAGGGTCAACTATGGCTACACCTTC | CASSSDRVNYGYTF
TRBJ1-4 | TRBD1 | TRBV30 | - | TGTGCCTGGAACCGGGACAGGGGTAATGAAAAACTGTTTTTT | CAWNRDRGNEKLFF
TRBJ2-3 | - | TRBV5-6 | - | TGTGCCAGCAGCTTGAAGGTGTCAGGGTGGCGCACAGATACGCAGTATTTT | CASSLKVSGWRTDTQYF
TRBJ2-5 | TRBD1 | TRBV6-5 | - | TGTGCCAGCAGTTATGGGACAGGGGGCTCCCGAGAGACCCAGTACTTC | CASSYGTGGSRETQYF
TRBJ2-1 | - | TRBV9 | - | TGTGCCAGCAGCGAAGCTAGCGCTTGGGTAGACAATGAGCAGTTCTTC | CASSEASAWVDNEQFF
TRBJ2-7 | - | TRBV19 | - | TGTGCCAGTAGTTTGACCGGGACAAGGCCTTCCTACGAGCAGTACTTC | CASSLTGTRPSYEQYF
TRBJ2-1 | TRBD2 | TRBV30 | - | TGTGCCTGGAGTGTACTCAGCGGGGGGATCTCTGAGCAGTTCTTC | CAWSVLSGGISEQFF
TRBJ2-1 | TRBD2 | TRBV9 | - | TGTGCCAGCAGCACTTCTAGCGGGGGGGCAGGTGAGCAGTTCTTC | CASSTSSGGAGEQFF
TRBJ1-5 | - | TRBV19 | - | TGTGCGACGGGAAACAGATATCAGCCCCAGCATTTT | CATGNRYQPQHF